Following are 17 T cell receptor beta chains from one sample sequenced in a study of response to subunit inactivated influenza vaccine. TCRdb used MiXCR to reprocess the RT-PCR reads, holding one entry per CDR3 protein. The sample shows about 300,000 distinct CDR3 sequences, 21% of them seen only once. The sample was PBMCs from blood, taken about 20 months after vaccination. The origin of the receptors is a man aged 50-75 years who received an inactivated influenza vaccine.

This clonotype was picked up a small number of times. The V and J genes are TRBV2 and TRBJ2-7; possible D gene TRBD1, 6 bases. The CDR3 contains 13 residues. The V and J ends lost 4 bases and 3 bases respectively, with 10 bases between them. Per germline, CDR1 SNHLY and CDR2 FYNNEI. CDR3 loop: CASSGGQNYEQYF. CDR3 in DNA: TGTGCCAGCAGTGGTGGACAGAACTACGAGCAGTACTTC.

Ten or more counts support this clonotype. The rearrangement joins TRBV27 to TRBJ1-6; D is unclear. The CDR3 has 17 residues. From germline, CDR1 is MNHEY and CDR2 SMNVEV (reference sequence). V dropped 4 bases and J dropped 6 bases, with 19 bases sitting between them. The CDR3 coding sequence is TGTGCCAGCAGTTCCTCCCAACTAGCGAGTGGTAATTCACCCCTCCACTTT. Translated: CASSSSQLASGNSPLHF.

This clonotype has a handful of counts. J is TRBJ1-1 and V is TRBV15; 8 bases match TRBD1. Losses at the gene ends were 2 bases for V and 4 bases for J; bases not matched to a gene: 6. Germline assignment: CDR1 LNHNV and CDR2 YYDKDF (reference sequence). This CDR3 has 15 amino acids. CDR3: CATSRSGQGGTEAFF. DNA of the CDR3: TGTGCCACCAGCAGATCCGGACAGGGAGGCACTGAAGCTTTCTTT.

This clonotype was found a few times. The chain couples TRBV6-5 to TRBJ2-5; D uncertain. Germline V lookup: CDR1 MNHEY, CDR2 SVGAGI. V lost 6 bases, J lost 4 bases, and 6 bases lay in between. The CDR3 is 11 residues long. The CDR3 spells CASRIAETQYF. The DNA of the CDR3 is TGTGCCAGCAGAATAGCAGAGACCCAGTACTTC.

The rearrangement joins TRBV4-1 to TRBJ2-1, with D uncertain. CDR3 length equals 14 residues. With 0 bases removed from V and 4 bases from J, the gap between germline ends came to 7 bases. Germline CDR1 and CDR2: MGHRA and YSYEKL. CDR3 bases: TGCGCCAGCAGCCAAGAGCCACTTTACAATGAGCAGTTCTTC. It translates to CASSQEPLYNEQFF.

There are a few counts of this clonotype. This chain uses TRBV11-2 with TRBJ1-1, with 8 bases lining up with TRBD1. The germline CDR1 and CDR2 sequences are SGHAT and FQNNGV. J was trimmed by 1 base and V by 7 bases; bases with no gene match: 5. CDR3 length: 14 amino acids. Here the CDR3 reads CASTPGTGNTEAFF. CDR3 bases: TGTGCCAGCACCCCAGGGACAGGGAACACTGAAGCTTTCTTT.

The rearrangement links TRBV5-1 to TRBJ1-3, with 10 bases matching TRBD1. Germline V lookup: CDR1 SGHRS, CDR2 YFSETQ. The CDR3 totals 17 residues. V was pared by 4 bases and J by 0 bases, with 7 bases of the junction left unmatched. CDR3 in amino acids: CASSARTGGSSGNTIYF. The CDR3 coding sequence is TGCGCCAGCAGCGCGAGGACAGGGGGTTCCTCTGGAAACACCATATATTTT.

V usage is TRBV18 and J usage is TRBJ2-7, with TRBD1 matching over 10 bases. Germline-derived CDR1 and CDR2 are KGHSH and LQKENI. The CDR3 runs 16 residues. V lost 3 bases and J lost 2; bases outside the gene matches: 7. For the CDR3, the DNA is TGTGCCAGCTCACCGACACGGACAGGGGGGACCTACGAGCAGTACTTC. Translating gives CASSPTRTGGTYEQYF.

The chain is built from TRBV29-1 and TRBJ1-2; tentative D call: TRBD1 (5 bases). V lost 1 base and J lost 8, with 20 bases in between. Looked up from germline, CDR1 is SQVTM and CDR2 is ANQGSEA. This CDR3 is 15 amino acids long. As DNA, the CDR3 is TGCAGCGTTGAAGGGAGGAGGGGTTGGAGTGGCGGCTACACCTTC. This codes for CSVEGRRGWSGGYTF.

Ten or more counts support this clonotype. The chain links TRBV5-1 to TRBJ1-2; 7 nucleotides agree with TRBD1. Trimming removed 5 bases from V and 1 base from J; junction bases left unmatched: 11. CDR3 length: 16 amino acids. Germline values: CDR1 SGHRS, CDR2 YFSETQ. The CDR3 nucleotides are TGCGCCAGCAGTTTAAATCCGGGACAGAATAACTATGGCTACACCTTC. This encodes CASSLNPGQNNYGYTF.

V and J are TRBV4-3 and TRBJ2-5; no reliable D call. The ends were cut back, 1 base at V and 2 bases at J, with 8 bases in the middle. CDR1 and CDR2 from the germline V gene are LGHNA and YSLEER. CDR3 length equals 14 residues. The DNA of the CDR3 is TGCGCCAGCAGCCAAGGGATAGGGCAAGAGACCCAGTACTTC. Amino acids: CASSQGIGQETQYF.

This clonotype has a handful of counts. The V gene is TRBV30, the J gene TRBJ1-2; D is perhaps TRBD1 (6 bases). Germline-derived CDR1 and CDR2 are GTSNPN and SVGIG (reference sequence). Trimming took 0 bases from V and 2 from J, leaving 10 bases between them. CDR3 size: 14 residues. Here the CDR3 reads CAWSVLQGNYGYTF. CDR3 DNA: TGTGCCTGGAGTGTCCTACAGGGAAACTATGGCTACACCTTC.

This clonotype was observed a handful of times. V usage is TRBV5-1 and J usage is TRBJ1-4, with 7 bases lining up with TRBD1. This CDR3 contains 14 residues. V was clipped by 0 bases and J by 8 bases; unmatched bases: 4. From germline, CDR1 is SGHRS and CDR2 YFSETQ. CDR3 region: CASSLVTGEEKLFF. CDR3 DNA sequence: TGCGCCAGCAGCTTGGTTACAGGGGAAGAAAAACTGTTTTTT. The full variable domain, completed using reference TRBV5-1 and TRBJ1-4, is KAGVTQTPRYLIKTRGQQVTLSCSPISGHRSVSWYQQTPGQGLQFLFEYFSETQRNKGNFPGRFSGRQFSNSRSEMNVSTLELGDSALYLCASSLVTGEEKLFFGSGTQLSVL.

The CDR3 region has the DNA TGTGCCAGCAGCTTAACGGGACCACTCCCCAGGGAAGCTTTCTTT. Translating it yields CASSLTGPLPREAFF. The rearrangement links TRBV11-3 to TRBJ1-1, with TRBD1 as a possible D gene (5 bases). The V and J ends lost 2 bases and 8 bases respectively, with 18 bases between them. CDR1 is SGHNT, CDR2 YENEEA, per germline. The CDR3 is 15 amino acids.

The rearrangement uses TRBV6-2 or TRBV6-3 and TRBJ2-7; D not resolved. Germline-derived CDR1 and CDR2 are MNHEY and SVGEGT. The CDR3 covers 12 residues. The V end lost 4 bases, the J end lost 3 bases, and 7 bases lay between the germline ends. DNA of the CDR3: TGTGCCAGCAGTTTAATGAGCTACGAGCAGTACTTC. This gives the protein CASSLMSYEQYF.

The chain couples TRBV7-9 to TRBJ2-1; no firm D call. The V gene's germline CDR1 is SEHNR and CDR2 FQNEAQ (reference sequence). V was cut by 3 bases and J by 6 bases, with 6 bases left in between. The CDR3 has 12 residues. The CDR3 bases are TGTGCCAGCAGCTTTAGTCCCAATGAGCAGTTCTTC. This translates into CASSFSPNEQFF.

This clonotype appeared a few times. CDR3 coding DNA: TGTGCCATCAGCGCGGACCCGAACACTGAAGCTTTCTTT. This codes for CAISADPNTEAFF. The V and J genes are TRBV10-3 and TRBJ1-1; D remains unclear. CDR1 ENHRY and CDR2 SYGVKD come from the germline V gene. V dropped 6 bases and J dropped 1 base, with 9 bases sitting between them. The length of the CDR3 is 13 residues.